This T cell receptor (beta chain) was identified during a study of blood T cell repertoires in COVID-19. The germline gives CDR1 MDHEN, CDR2 SYDVKM. V dropped 5 bases and J dropped 1 base, with 11 bases sitting between them. The CDR3 length is 14 residues. This clone was counted a single time. Here immunoSEQ multiplex PCR was the method, and the copy in TCRdb shows in-frame clones only, minus some. The data show 55,000 to 75,000 clones, with 84% seen just once and around 15% held by the top ten. The clonotype was recovered from a man between 60 and 70 years old with COVID-19, enrolled during active disease. Specimen: peripheral blood. This rearrangement joins TRBV28 to TRBJ1-1; the D gene is possibly TRBD1 (5 bases). The DNA for the CDR3 is TGTGCCAGCAGTCTTGTTCAGGGGAACACTGAAGCTTTCTTT. This codes for CASSLVQGNTEAFF.